One sample yielded the 15 T cell receptor beta chains listed below, sequenced in a study of beta chain features in type 1 diabetes (dated by TCRdb to 2017 to 2018). What the authors observed across the whole study: A moderate but significant shortening of TCRB CDR3 length was observed in type 1 diabetes patients in all four CD4+ subsets.

These receptors have no known antigen. Library prep was done by the immunoSEQ multiplex PCR assay. The entire amount of isolated RNA was reverse transcribed using the High Capacity cDNA Reverse Transcription Kit, so the sequenced TCRB transcripts were expressed ones. This is the immuneACCESS table as TCRdb keeps it, with only in-frame sequences that have V and J called. A part of the clones is gone; compared with another copy, unresolved V genes explain less than half, and the rest is unexplained. In this sample the table shows roughly 180,000 clones, less than 9.5% of which occur a single time. About 0.9% of the sample is taken by the ten largest. The specimen sequenced was central memory CD4+ T cells from blood. These receptors came from a woman aged 40 to 50 with type 1 diabetes.

The genes are TRBV7-9 and TRBJ2-7, with D perhaps matching TRBD1 (5 bases). The CDR3 consists of 14 residues. The V end was cut by 6 bases, the J end by 4 bases, with 16 bases between. Germline loops: CDR1 SEHNR, CDR2 FQNEAQ (reference sequence). CDR3 sequence reads: CASSQGARRYEQYF. CDR3 nucleotide sequence: TGTGCCAGCAGTCAGGGCGCGCGCAGGTACGAGCAGTACTTC.

The chain employs TRBV11-1 and TRBJ1-1; 11 positions match TRBD1. The CDR3 covers 18 residues. Germline-derived CDR1 and CDR2 are SGHAT and FQDESV (reference sequence). The V gene end was trimmed by 7 bases and the J gene end by 1 base; junction bases not matched to a gene: 14. CDR3 loop: CASTRTSGTGGPNTEAFF. CDR3 bases: TGTGCCAGCACCAGAACCTCCGGGACAGGGGGTCCGAACACTGAAGCTTTCTTT.

This chain joins TRBV28 and TRBJ1-1; D is unresolved. Germline CDR1 reads MDHEN; CDR2 reads SYDVKM. The CDR3 has 13 amino acids. V lost 3 bases and J 3 bases, leaving 8 bases between the germline ends. The CDR3 DNA sequence: TGTGCCAGCAGTTTCCTCCGGTACACTGAAGCTTTCTTT. Residues: CASSFLRYTEAFF.

This clone was seen more than once but under ten times. The gene calls are TRBV4-1 and TRBJ2-7, with D possibly being TRBD2 (6 bases). Between the trimmed V and J ends, which lost 3 bases and 3 bases, there was a span of 18 bases. Per the germline V gene, CDR1 is MGHRA and CDR2 is YSYEKL. CDR3 length equals 16 residues. CDR3 region: CASSQQTGEGNYEQYF. CDR3 nucleotide sequence: TGCGCCAGCAGCCAGCAAACGGGAGAGGGGAACTACGAGCAGTACTTC.

The chain links TRBV5-1 to TRBJ1-1, with D possibly being TRBD1 (6 bases). CDR1 is SGHRS, CDR2 YFSETQ, per germline. V lost 3 bases to trimming and J lost 1 base, with 13 bases between them. The CDR3 is 15 residues long. The CDR3 spells CASSSRGTGNTEAFF. CDR3 bases: TGCGCCAGCAGCTCCAGGGGTACGGGGAACACTGAAGCTTTCTTT.

This clone occurred a few times. This chain joins TRBV5-1 and TRBJ2-7; the D gene is possibly TRBD2 (6 bases). Looked up from germline, CDR1 is SGHRS and CDR2 is YFSETQ. Deletions cut 4 bases from V and 2 bases from J, with 19 bases between. The CDR3 sequence is 16 residues long. Here the CDR3 reads CASSNPGTSKPYEQYF. In DNA, the CDR3 is TGCGCCAGCAGCAACCCCGGGACTTCGAAACCCTACGAGCAGTACTTC. Using reference TRBV5-1 and TRBJ2-7 for the parts outside the CDR3, the full variable domain is KAGVTQTPRYLIKTRGQQVTLSCSPISGHRSVSWYQQTPGQGLQFLFEYFSETQRNKGNFPGRFSGRQFSNSRSEMNVSTLELGDSALYLCASSNPGTSKPYEQYFGPGTRLTVT.

The chain links TRBV9 to TRBJ2-3, with 10 bases matching TRBD2. Germline V lookup: CDR1 SGDLS, CDR2 YYNGEE. Germline trimming cut 3 bases from V and 6 bases from J; bases unmatched to any gene: 7. The CDR3 totals 15 residues. CDR3 sequence: CASSALAGAGDTQYF. CDR3 coding DNA: TGTGCCAGCAGCGCTCTAGCGGGAGCGGGGGATACGCAGTATTTT.

This clone occurred a few times. Here the CDR3 DNA reads TGTGCCAGCAGCTCCCTGAGGGACACTGAAGCTTTCTTT. Residues: CASSSLRDTEAFF. The rearrangement links TRBV7-3 to TRBJ1-1; no reliable D call. V gave up 4 bases and J gave up 3 bases, with 9 bases separating them. The CDR3 runs to 13 residues. Germline loops: CDR1 SGHTA, CDR2 FQGTGA.

The rearrangement joins TRBV7-8 to TRBJ1-4; 11 nucleotides match TRBD1. The CDR3 is 13 residues long. Unmatched junction bases numbered 4, after V lost 5 bases and J lost 11 bases. CDR1 and CDR2 from the germline V gene are SGHVS and FQNEAQ. CDR3 residues: CASSIRDRGKLFF. The CDR3 DNA reads as TGTGCCAGCAGCATCCGGGACAGGGGGAAACTGTTTTTT.

The sample holds a few counts of this clone. This chain's CDR3 is CASSLHRDGETQYF. CDR3 coding DNA: TGTGCCAGCAGCTTACACAGGGATGGAGAGACCCAGTACTTC. The chain links TRBV5-4 to TRBJ2-5, with D tentatively TRBD1 (6 bases). CDR1 is SGHNT and CDR2 is YYREEE in the germline V gene (reference sequence). The CDR3 has 14 residues. Trimming pared 2 bases from V and 4 bases from J, leaving 12 bases between.

J is TRBJ2-1 and V is TRBV5-1; 8 nucleotides align to TRBD1. The CDR3 runs to 13 residues. The junction had 4 bases not matched to a gene; V was cut back by 7 bases and J by 4 bases. Per the germline V gene, CDR1 is SGHRS and CDR2 is YFSETQ. DNA of the CDR3: TGCGCCAGCGGACAGGGACCTTACAATGAGCAGTTCTTC. As protein: CASGQGPYNEQFF. Supplemented by reference TRBV5-1 and TRBJ2-1, the full variable domain reads KAGVTQTPRYLIKTRGQQVTLSCSPISGHRSVSWYQQTPGQGLQFLFEYFSETQRNKGNFPGRFSGRQFSNSRSEMNVSTLELGDSALYLCASGQGPYNEQFFGPGTRLTVL.

The chain recombines TRBV19 with TRBJ2-7, with TRBD2 matching over 9 bases. Per germline, CDR1 LNHDA and CDR2 SQIVND (reference sequence). The CDR3 has 13 residues. The trim removed 8 bases at V and 3 bases at J, leaving 5 bases unmatched. CDR3: CASGGLAGYEQYF. The CDR3 region has the DNA TGTGCCAGTGGGGGACTAGCTGGCTACGAGCAGTACTTC. Based on the CDR3 plus reference TRBV19 and TRBJ2-7, the full variable domain is DGGITQSPKYLFRKEGQNVTLSCEQNLNHDAMYWYRQDPGQGLRLIYYSQIVNDFQKGDIAEGYSVSREKKESFPLTVTSAQKNPTAFYLCASGGLAGYEQYFGPGTRLTVT.

J is TRBJ1-2 and V is TRBV28, with TRBD1 identical over 8 bases. Per germline, CDR1 MDHEN and CDR2 SYDVKM. Trimming took 6 bases from V and 4 from J; bases not matched to a gene: 4. The length of the CDR3 is 13 residues. This CDR3 is CASRTGEAYGYTF. For the CDR3, the DNA is TGTGCCAGCAGGACAGGGGAGGCCTATGGCTACACCTTC.

This clone appeared many times. The chain is built from TRBV7-7 and TRBJ2-1; possible D gene TRBD2, 5 bases. Trimming pared 8 bases from V and 6 bases from J, leaving 20 bases between. The CDR3 is 15 amino acids. Germline assignment: CDR1 SSHAT and CDR2 FNYEAQ (reference sequence). CDR3 residues: CASAIGPLEGNEQFF. The CDR3 nucleotides are TGTGCCAGCGCAATCGGACCCCTCGAGGGCAATGAGCAGTTCTTC. Supplemented by reference TRBV7-7 and TRBJ2-1, the full variable domain reads GAGVSQSPRYKVTKRGQDVTLRCDPISSHATLYWYQQALGQGPEFLTYFNYEAQPDKSGLPSDRFSAERPEGSISTLTIQRTEQRDSAMYRCASAIGPLEGNEQFFGPGTRLTVL.

The rearrangement uses TRBV27 and TRBJ1-2, with D tentatively TRBD1 (6 bases). The CDR3 length is 14 residues. With 4 bases removed from V and 8 bases from J, the gap between germline ends came to 17 bases. Germline assignment: CDR1 MNHEY and CDR2 SMNVEV (reference sequence). CDR3: CASSSDTGSRGYTF. CDR3 DNA: TGTGCCAGCAGTTCCGATACAGGGTCAAGGGGCTACACCTTC.